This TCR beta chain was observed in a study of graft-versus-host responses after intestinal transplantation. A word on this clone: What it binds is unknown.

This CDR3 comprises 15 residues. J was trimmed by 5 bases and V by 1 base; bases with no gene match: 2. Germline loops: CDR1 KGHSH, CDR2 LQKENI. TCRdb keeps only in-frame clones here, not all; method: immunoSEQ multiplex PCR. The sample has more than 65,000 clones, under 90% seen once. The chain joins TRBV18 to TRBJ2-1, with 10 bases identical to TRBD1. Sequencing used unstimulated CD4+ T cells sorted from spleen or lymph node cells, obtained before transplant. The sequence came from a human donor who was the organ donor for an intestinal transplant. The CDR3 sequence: CASSPRGTGDNEQFF. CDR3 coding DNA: TGTGCCAGCTCACCACGGGGGACAGGGGACAATGAGCAGTTCTTC.